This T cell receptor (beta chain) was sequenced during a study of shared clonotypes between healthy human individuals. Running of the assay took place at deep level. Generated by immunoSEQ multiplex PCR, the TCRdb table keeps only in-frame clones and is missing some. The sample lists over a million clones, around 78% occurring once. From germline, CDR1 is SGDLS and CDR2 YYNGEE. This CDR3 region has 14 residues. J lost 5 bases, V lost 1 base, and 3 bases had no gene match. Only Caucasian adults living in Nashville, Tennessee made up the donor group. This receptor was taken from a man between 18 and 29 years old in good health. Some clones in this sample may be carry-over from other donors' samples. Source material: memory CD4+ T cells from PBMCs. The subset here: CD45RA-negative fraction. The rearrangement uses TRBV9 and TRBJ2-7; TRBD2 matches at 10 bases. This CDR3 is CASSVLAGADEQYF. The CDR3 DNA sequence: TGTGCCAGCAGCGTACTAGCGGGGGCGGACGAGCAGTACTTC.